The 30 T cell receptor beta chains listed next were all sequenced from one sample in a study of T cell responses to AZD1222 COVID-19 vaccine. Sequenced by immunoSEQ multiplex PCR; TCRdb stores in-frame clones only, minus some. The sample records 90,000 to 150,000 clones, about nine tenths being singletons. The source was peripheral blood, collected 28 days after the second dose of the MenACWY control vaccine. Every receptor here comes from an adult who received the MenACWY meningococcal vaccine as a control.

The rearrangement uses TRBV5-5 and TRBJ2-2; no clear D gene. There are 15 residues in the CDR3. The germline V gene has CDR1 SGHKS and CDR2 YYEKEE (reference sequence). V was cut by 0 bases and J by 0 bases, with 6 bases left in between. CDR3: CASSLGWTNTGELFF. CDR3 nucleotides: TGTGCCAGCAGCTTGGGGTGGACGAACACCGGGGAGCTGTTTTTT.

The rearrangement uses TRBV10-3 and TRBJ2-7; the match to TRBD2 covers 10 bases. Germline V gene data show CDR1 as ENHRY and CDR2 as SYGVKD. V shed 1 base, J shed 2 bases, and the junction held 11 bases outside the gene matches. CDR3 length: 18 amino acids. The DNA of the CDR3 is TGTGCCATCAGTGAGTATGGACTAGCGGAGGAAGCAGCCTACGAGCAGTACTTC. Amino acid sequence: CAISEYGLAEEAAYEQYF.

This sequence joins TRBV7-9 and TRBJ1-5; a weak D match, TRBD1 (5 bases). The CDR3 loop spans 15 amino acids. Per the germline V gene, CDR1 is SEHNR and CDR2 is FQNEAQ (reference sequence). Deletions cut 5 bases from V and 2 bases from J, with 13 bases between. The DNA for the CDR3 is TGTGCCAGCAGCGCCCTGGGGGGGGGCAATCAGCCCCAGCATTTT. It codes for CASSALGGGNQPQHF.

The V gene is TRBV27, the J gene TRBJ1-5; a weak D match, TRBD1 (6 bases). Trimming took off 5 bases at V and 3 bases at J, with 11 bases between the two ends. Germline V lookup: CDR1 MNHEY, CDR2 SMNVEV (reference sequence). The CDR3 is made up of 14 amino acids. The CDR3 loop is CASSNTGTNQPQHF. In nucleotides, the CDR3 is TGTGCCAGCAGTAATACAGGGACCAATCAGCCCCAGCATTTT.

Concerning this clone itself: Other DNA sequences in the sample encode the same CDR3. The V gene is TRBV18, the J gene TRBJ2-5; D is possibly TRBD2 (5 bases). Trimming stripped 0 bases from V and 4 bases from J, with 12 bases between. CDR1 is KGHSH, CDR2 LQKENI, per germline. The CDR3 is 15 residues long. CDR3: CASSPPSSGGETQYF. The CDR3 DNA sequence: TGTGCCAGCTCACCACCGAGCAGTGGAGGAGAGACCCAGTACTTC.

V is TRBV19 and J is TRBJ2-5, with 8 bases aligning to TRBD2. CDR3 size: 13 residues. V shed 9 bases, J shed 5 bases, and the junction held 8 bases outside the gene matches. Germline assignment: CDR1 LNHDA and CDR2 SQIVND (reference sequence). The CDR3 loop reads CARTKAGEETQYF. CDR3 coding DNA: TGTGCCAGGACTAAAGCGGGGGAGGAGACCCAGTACTTC.

This chain links TRBV19 with TRBJ1-5; 10 positions match TRBD1. The CDR3 extends over 14 amino acids. Unmatched junction bases numbered 6, after V lost 7 bases and J lost 6 bases. CDR1 and CDR2 from the germline V gene are LNHDA and SQIVND (reference sequence). CDR3 sequence (DNA): TGTGCCAGTAATGTCCGGGACAGGGGTCAGCCCCAGCATTTT. Encoded protein: CASNVRDRGQPQHF.

The chain joins TRBV6-1 to TRBJ1-5; maybe TRBD1 (5 bases). The CDR3 runs to 15 residues. CDR1 is MNHNS and CDR2 is SASEGT in the germline V gene. V lost 2 bases, J lost 2 bases, and 10 bases lay in between. The CDR3 reads CASSERDARNQPQHF. The DNA for the CDR3 is TGTGCCAGCAGTGAACGGGACGCTCGCAATCAGCCCCAGCATTTT.

V and J are TRBV6-6 and TRBJ1-5, with D perhaps matching TRBD1 (6 bases). The CDR3 has 15 residues. Germline V gene data show CDR1 as MNHNY and CDR2 as SVGAGI (reference sequence). With 6 bases removed from V and 3 bases from J, the gap between germline ends came to 15 bases. Written as DNA, the CDR3 is TGTGCCAGCAGCATTGGGACACTCTACAATCAGCCCCAGCATTTT. It specifies CASSIGTLYNQPQHF.

A single count supports this clone. The V and J genes are TRBV19 and TRBJ2-7; tentatively, D is TRBD2 (6 bases). In germline, CDR1 is LNHDA, CDR2 SQIVND (reference sequence). The CDR3 is made up of 10 amino acids. The V end lost 6 bases, the J end lost 13 bases, and 13 bases lay between the germline ends. In DNA form, the CDR3 reads TGTGCCAGTAGAAACGGGGGAGACTACGTC. Protein product: CASRNGGDYV.

The gene calls are TRBV18 and TRBJ2-7, with 11 nucleotides matching TRBD2. The junction had 10 bases not matched to a gene; V was cut back by 6 bases and J by 0 bases. This CDR3 has 17 residues. Looked up from germline, CDR1 is KGHSH and CDR2 is LQKENI. CDR3 coding DNA: TGTGCCAGCTCCAAGTCTAGCGGGAGGTCGGGCTCCTACGAGCAGTACTTC. It codes for CASSKSSGRSGSYEQYF.

This clone was seen once. The chain links TRBV21-1 to TRBJ1-4; the DNA was not compared with TRBD1, the D call given in the table. TRBV21-1 is listed as a pseudogene. The CDR3 spans 9 residues. The CDR3 spells CASSTELFF. The DNA of the CDR3 is TGTGCCAGCAGCACAGAACTGTTTTTT.

This clone appeared a single time. The chain links TRBV4-1 to TRBJ1-5; the D is unclear. CDR3 length: 13 amino acids. Trimming removed 1 base from V and 7 bases from J, with 8 bases in between. The germline gives CDR1 MGHRA, CDR2 YSYEKL. CDR3 sequence (DNA): TGCGCCAGCAGCCAAGTGGTAGGGCAGCCCCAGCATTTT. Amino acid sequence: CASSQVVGQPQHF.

This chain connects TRBV5-1 to TRBJ2-1; TRBD1 or TRBD2 may be the D gene (5 bases each). Trimming took 0 bases from V and 0 from J, leaving 13 bases between them. CDR3 length: 17 residues. CDR1 is SGHRS and CDR2 is YFSETQ in the germline V gene. The CDR3 DNA reads as TGCGCCAGCAGCTTGGTATTCCCAGGGAGCTCCTACAATGAGCAGTTCTTC. This encodes CASSLVFPGSSYNEQFF.

The chain uses TRBV28 and TRBJ1-6, with D unresolved. V shed 6 bases and J shed 5 bases, with 11 bases lying between them. CDR1 and CDR2 (germline): MDHEN, SYDVKM. This CDR3 is built from 14 residues. In DNA form, the CDR3 reads TGTGCCAGCAGCACCCCGAGCAATAATTCACCCCTCCACTTT. Protein sequence: CASSTPSNNSPLHF. Using reference TRBV28 and TRBJ1-6 for the parts outside the CDR3, the full variable domain is DVKVTQSSRYLVKRTGEKVFLECVQDMDHENMFWYRQDPGLGLRLIYFSYDVKMKEKGDIPEGYSVSREKKERFSLILESASTNQTSMYLCASSTPSNNSPLHFGNGTRLTVT.

V is TRBV18 and J is TRBJ2-5; 8 bases align to TRBD1. Germline V gene sequence: CDR1 KGHSH, CDR2 LQKENI. This CDR3 region has 16 residues. V gave up 4 bases and J gave up 1 base; unmatched junction bases: 8. CDR3 in DNA: TGTGCCAGCTCACGCGCAGGGGGCGGATTCCAAGAGACCCAGTACTTC. This encodes CASSRAGGGFQETQYF. Full variable domain (rest looked up from reference TRBV18 and TRBJ2-5): NAGVMQNPRHLVRRRGQEARLRCSPMKGHSHVYWYRQLPEEGLKFMVYLQKENIIDESGMPKERFSAEFPKEGPSILRIQQVVRGDSAAYFCASSRAGGGFQETQYFGPGTRLLVL.

The rearrangement links TRBV28 to TRBJ2-1; D is undetermined. This CDR3 has 11 residues. Germline V lookup: CDR1 MDHEN, CDR2 SYDVKM. V shed 6 bases and J shed 4 bases, with 4 bases lying between them. The CDR3 region has the DNA TGTGCCAGCAGGGGGTACAATGAGCAGTTCTTC. It translates to CASRGYNEQFF.

The CDR3 loop reads CASSLDREWGTEAFF. CDR3 nucleotide sequence: TGTGCCAGCAGCTTAGACCGGGAATGGGGCACTGAAGCTTTCTTT. The chain has TRBV7-9 and TRBJ1-1, with D uncertain. This CDR3 has 15 amino acids. The germline V gene encodes CDR1 SEHNR and CDR2 FQNEAQ (reference sequence). With 1 base removed from V and 4 bases from J, the gap between germline ends came to 13 bases.

The DNA for the CDR3 is TGTGCCTGGAGTACCGGGACAGGGGTGCGCGAGCAGTACTTC. It specifies CAWSTGTGVREQYF. The chain joins TRBV30 to TRBJ2-7; TRBD1 agrees at 10 bases. Unmatched junction bases numbered 7, after V lost 2 bases and J lost 6 bases. CDR3 length: 14 residues. Germline loops: CDR1 GTSNPN, CDR2 SVGIG (reference sequence).

There are a few counts of this clone. The V and J genes are TRBV4-3 and TRBJ2-2; weak D call: TRBD2 (5 bases). The germline gives CDR1 LGHNA, CDR2 YSLEER. CDR3 length: 14 residues. Trimming removed 7 bases from V and 5 bases from J, with 14 bases in between. CDR3 bases: TGCGCCAGCAAGGGAGAGGAGGATACCGGGGAGCTGTTTTTT. It yields the protein CASKGEEDTGELFF.

The CDR3 nucleotides read TGTGCCAGTCCTCTAGCCCTCCCGGGTACGCAGTATTTT. This gives the protein CASPLALPGTQYF. The chain links TRBV19 to TRBJ2-3; weak D call: TRBD2 (5 bases). The V gene's germline CDR1 is LNHDA and CDR2 SQIVND (reference sequence). The CDR3 sequence is 13 residues long. V gave up 8 bases and J gave up 8 bases, with 17 bases separating them.

The gene calls are TRBV10-3 and TRBJ2-7; 11 bases are a match to TRBD1. The germline CDR1 and CDR2 sequences are ENHRY and SYGVKD. The CDR3 covers 15 residues. The V and J ends lost 0 bases and 7 bases, in that order; junction bases with no gene match: 5. The CDR3 coding sequence is TGTGCCATCAGTGAGTCCGGGACAGGGGGTGGGGAGCAGTACTTC. Protein product: CAISESGTGGGEQYF.

J is TRBJ2-4 and V is TRBV6-4; TRBD1 matches 7 bases. The germline V gene has CDR1 MRHNA and CDR2 SNTAGT. The V gene end was trimmed by 3 bases and the J gene end by 0 bases; junction bases not matched to a gene: 8. The CDR3 sequence is 17 residues long. In nucleotides, the CDR3 is TGTGCCAGCAGTGATAACGGACAGGATGAAGCCAAAAACATTCAGTACTTC. Its translation: CASSDNGQDEAKNIQYF.

The chain recombines TRBV10-3 with TRBJ2-7; 10 bases match TRBD1. The V and J ends lost 4 bases and 1 base, in that order; junction bases with no gene match: 10. Germline loops: CDR1 ENHRY, CDR2 SYGVKD. The CDR3 loop spans 17 amino acids. CDR3 sequence: CAISGGTGALRSYEQYF. CDR3 in DNA: TGTGCCATCAGTGGGGGGACAGGGGCGCTTCGATCCTACGAGCAGTACTTC.

The chain is built from TRBV27 and TRBJ1-1; TRBD1 matches at 8 bases. The CDR3 consists of 12 residues. CDR1 is MNHEY, CDR2 SMNVEV, per germline (reference sequence). J was trimmed by 5 bases and V by 5 bases; bases with no gene match: 1. The CDR3 reads CASSGQGTEAFF. The CDR3, as DNA: TGTGCCAGCAGTGGACAGGGTACTGAAGCTTTCTTT.

This chain links TRBV6-6 with TRBJ1-2, with 7 bases matching TRBD1. The trim removed 6 bases at V and 2 bases at J, leaving 12 bases unmatched. Germline CDR1 reads MNHNY; CDR2 reads SVGAGI (reference sequence). The CDR3 is 16 residues long. CDR3 sequence reads: CASSTMGQTSNYGYTF. The CDR3 nucleotides read TGTGCCAGCAGCACAATGGGACAGACATCAAACTATGGCTACACCTTC.

This chain uses TRBV5-1 with TRBJ1-1, with D uncertain. This CDR3 is built from 14 residues. Trimming took off 4 bases at V and 2 bases at J, with 12 bases between the two ends. CDR1 is SGHRS, CDR2 YFSETQ, per germline. Here the CDR3 reads CASSGGGSNTEAFF. For the CDR3, the DNA is TGCGCCAGCAGCGGAGGAGGGTCTAACACTGAAGCTTTCTTT.

This sequence joins TRBV19 and TRBJ1-4; 9 positions match TRBD1. Germline values: CDR1 LNHDA, CDR2 SQIVND (reference sequence). J gave up 7 bases and V 5 bases, and 5 bases lay outside the gene matches. The CDR3 runs 14 residues. This CDR3 reads CASSPGTGTEKLFF. The CDR3 DNA sequence: TGTGCCAGTAGTCCCGGGACAGGGACTGAAAAACTGTTTTTT.

The gene calls are TRBV2 and TRBJ1-4; a possible D gene is TRBD1 (6 bases). V lost 6 bases and J lost 3, with 14 bases in between. The CDR3 length is 15 residues. CDR1 SNHLY and CDR2 FYNNEI come from the germline V gene. The chain's CDR3 is CASRATGSPNEKLFF. In nucleotides, the CDR3 is TGTGCCAGCAGGGCCACAGGGTCCCCTAATGAAAAACTGTTTTTT.

The chain couples TRBV4-3 to TRBJ1-2, with D possibly being TRBD1 (6 bases). Per germline, CDR1 LGHNA and CDR2 YSLEER. This CDR3 region has 14 residues. V was clipped by 0 bases and J by 12 bases, with 17 bases between them. CDR3 bases: TGCGCCAGCAGCCAAGATTCGGGGGACACTCATAACACCTTC. Translating gives CASSQDSGDTHNTF.